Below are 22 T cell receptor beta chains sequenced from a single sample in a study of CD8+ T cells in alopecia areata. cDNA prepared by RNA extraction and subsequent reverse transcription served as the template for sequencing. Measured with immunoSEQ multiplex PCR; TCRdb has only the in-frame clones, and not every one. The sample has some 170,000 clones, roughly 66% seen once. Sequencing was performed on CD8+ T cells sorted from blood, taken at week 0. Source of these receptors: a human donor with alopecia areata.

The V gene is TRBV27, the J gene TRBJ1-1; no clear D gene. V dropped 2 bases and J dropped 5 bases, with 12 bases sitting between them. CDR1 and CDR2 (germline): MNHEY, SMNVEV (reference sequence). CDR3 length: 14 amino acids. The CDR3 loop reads CASSLLGLGTEAFF. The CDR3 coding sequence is TGTGCCAGCAGTTTACTGGGTCTTGGGACTGAAGCTTTCTTT.

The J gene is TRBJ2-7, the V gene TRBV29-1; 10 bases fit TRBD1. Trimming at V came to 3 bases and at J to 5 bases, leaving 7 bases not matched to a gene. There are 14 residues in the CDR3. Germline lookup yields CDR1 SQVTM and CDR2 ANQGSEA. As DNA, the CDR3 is TGCAGCGTTGATGGCGGACAGGGGGACCACGAGCAGTACTTC. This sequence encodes CSVDGGQGDHEQYF.

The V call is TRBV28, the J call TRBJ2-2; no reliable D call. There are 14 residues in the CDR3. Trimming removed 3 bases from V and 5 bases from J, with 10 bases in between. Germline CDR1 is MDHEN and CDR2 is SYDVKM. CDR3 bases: TGTGCCAGCAGTTTTGTAGGGATAACCGGGGAGCTGTTTTTT. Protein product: CASSFVGITGELFF.

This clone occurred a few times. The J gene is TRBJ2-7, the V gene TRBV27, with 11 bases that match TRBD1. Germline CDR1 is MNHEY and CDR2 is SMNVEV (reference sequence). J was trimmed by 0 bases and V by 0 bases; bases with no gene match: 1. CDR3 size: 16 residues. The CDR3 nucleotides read TGTGCCAGCAGTTTATCCGGGACAGGGGGCTCCTACGAGCAGTACTTC. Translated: CASSLSGTGGSYEQYF.

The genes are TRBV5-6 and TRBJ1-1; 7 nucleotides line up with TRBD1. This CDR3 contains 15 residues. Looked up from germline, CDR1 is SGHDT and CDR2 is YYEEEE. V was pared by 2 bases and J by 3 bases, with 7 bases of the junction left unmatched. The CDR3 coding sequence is TGTGCCAGCAGCTTCCCCTCGACAGGGTACACTGAAGCTTTCTTT. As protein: CASSFPSTGYTEAFF.

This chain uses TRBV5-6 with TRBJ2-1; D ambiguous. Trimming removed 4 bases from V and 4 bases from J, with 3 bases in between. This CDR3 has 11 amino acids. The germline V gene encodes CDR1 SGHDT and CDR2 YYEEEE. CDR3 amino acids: CASSQYNEQFF. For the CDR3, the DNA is TGTGCCAGCAGCCAGTACAATGAGCAGTTCTTC.

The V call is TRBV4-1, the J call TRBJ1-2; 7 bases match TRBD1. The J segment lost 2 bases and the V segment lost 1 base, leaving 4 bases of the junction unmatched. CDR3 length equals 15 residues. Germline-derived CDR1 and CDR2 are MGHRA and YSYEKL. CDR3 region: CASSQVQGPNYGYTF. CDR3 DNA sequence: TGCGCCAGCAGCCAAGTACAGGGGCCAAACTATGGCTACACCTTC.

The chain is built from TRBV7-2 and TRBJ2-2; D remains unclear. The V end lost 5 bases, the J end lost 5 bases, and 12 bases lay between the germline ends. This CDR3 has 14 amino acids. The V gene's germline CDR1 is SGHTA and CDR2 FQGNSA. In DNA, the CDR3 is TGTGCCAGCAGCCCCGAGCTCGGAACCGGGGAGCTGTTTTTT. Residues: CASSPELGTGELFF.

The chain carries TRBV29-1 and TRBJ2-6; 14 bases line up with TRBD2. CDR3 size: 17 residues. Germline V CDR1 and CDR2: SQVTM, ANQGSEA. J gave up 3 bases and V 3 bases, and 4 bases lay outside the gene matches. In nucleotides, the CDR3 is TGCAGCGTTGAGACTAGCGGGGGGGCATTTGGGGCCAACGTCCTGACTTTC. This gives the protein CSVETSGGAFGANVLTF. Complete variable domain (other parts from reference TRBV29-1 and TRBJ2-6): SAVISQKPSRDICQRGTSLTIQCQVDSQVTMMFWYRQQPGQSLTLIATANQGSEATYESGFVIDKFPISRPNLTFSTLTVSNMSPEDSSIYLCSVETSGGAFGANVLTFGAGSRLTVL.

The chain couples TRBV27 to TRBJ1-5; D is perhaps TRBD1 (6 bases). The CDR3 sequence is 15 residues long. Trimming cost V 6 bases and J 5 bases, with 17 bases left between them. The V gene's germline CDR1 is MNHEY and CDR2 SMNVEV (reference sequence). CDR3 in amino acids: CASRVYRGADQPQHF. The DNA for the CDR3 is TGTGCCAGCAGGGTCTACCGGGGGGCAGATCAGCCCCAGCATTTT.

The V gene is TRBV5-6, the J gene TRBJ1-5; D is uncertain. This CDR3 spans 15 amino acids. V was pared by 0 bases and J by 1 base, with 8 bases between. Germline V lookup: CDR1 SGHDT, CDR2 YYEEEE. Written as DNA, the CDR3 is TGTGCCAGCAGCTTGGGCACAGAGAGCAATCAGCCCCAGCATTTT. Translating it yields CASSLGTESNQPQHF. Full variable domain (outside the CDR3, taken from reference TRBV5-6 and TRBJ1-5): DAGVTQSPTHLIKTRGQQVTLRCSPKSGHDTVSWYQQALGQGPQFIFQYYEEEERQRGNFPDRFSGHQFPNYSSELNVNALLLGDSALYLCASSLGTESNQPQHFGDGTRLSIL.

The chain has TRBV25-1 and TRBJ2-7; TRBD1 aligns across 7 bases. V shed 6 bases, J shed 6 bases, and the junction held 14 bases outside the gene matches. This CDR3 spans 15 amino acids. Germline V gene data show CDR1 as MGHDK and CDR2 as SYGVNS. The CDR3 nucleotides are TGTGCCAGCAGGAAAGGGTCAGGGGGTGGGGGCGAGCAGTACTTC. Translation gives CASRKGSGGGGEQYF.

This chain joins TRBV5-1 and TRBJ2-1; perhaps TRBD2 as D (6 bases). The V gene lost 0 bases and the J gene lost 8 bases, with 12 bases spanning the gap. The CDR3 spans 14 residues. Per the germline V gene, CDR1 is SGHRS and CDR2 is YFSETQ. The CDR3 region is CASSLGGSGDEQFF. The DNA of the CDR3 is TGCGCCAGCAGCTTGGGGGGTAGCGGAGATGAGCAGTTCTTC. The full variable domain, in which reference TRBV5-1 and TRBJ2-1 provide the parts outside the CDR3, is KAGVTQTPRYLIKTRGQQVTLSCSPISGHRSVSWYQQTPGQGLQFLFEYFSETQRNKGNFPGRFSGRQFSNSRSEMNVSTLELGDSALYLCASSLGGSGDEQFFGPGTRLTVL.

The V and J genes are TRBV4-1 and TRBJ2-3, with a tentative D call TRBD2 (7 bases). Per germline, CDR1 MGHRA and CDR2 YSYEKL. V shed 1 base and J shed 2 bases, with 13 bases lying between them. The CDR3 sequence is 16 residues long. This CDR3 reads CASSQAGAGDTDTQYF. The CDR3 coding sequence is TGCGCCAGCAGCCAAGCAGGGGCGGGGGACACAGATACGCAGTATTTT.

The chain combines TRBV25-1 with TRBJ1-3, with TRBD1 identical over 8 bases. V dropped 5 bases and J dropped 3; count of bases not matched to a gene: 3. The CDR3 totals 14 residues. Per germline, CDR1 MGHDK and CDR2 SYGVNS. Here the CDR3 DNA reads TGTGCCAGCAGTCCCGGGACAGGTGGAAACACCATATATTTT. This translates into CASSPGTGGNTIYF.

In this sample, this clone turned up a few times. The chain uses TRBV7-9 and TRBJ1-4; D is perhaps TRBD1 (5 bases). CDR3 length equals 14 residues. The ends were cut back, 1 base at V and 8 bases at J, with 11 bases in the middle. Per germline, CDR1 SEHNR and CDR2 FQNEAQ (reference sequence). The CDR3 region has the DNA TGTGCCAGCAGCTTAGTGATGGAGGGGGAAAAACTGTTTTTT. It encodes CASSLVMEGEKLFF.

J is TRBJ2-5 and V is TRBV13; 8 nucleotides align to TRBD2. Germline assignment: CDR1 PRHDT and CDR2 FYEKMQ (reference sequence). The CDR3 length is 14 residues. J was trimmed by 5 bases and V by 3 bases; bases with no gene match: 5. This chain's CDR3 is CASSFTGGPETQYF. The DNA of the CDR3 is TGTGCCAGCAGCTTTACGGGGGGGCCCGAGACCCAGTACTTC.

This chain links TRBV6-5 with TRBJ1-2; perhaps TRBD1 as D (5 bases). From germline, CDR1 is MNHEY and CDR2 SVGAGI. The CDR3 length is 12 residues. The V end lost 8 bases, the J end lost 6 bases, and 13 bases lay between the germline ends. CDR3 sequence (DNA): TGTGCCAGCTCGAAAATGGGGGATGGCTACACCTTC. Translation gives CASSKMGDGYTF.

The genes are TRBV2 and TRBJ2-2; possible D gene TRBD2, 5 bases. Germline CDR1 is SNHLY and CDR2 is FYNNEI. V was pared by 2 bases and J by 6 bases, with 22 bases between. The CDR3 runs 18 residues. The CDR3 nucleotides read TGTGCCAGCAGTGAAAGGCGAACCGGGGAGCCGAGGTCCGGGGAGCTGTTTTTT. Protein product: CASSERRTGEPRSGELFF.

CDR3 region: CAISESFRGLQETQYF. CDR3 nucleotides: TGTGCCATCAGTGAGTCGTTTAGGGGACTACAAGAGACCCAGTACTTC. The chain joins TRBV10-3 to TRBJ2-5; TRBD2 aligns across 7 bases. V lost 0 bases, J lost 2 bases, and 6 bases stayed unmatched. Germline values: CDR1 ENHRY, CDR2 SYGVKD. The CDR3 has 16 amino acids.

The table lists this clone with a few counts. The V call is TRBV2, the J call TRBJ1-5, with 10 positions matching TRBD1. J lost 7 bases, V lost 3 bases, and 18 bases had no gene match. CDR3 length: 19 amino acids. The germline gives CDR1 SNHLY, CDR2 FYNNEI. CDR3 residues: CASSDPPSGQGFLGQPQHF. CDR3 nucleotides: TGTGCCAGCAGTGACCCCCCCTCGGGACAGGGGTTTCTAGGGCAGCCCCAGCATTTT. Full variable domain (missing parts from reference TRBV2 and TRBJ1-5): EPEVTQTPSHQVTQMGQEVILRCVPISNHLYFYWYRQILGQKVEFLVSFYNNEISEKSEIFDDQFSVERPDGSNFTLKIRSTKLEDSAMYFCASSDPPSGQGFLGQPQHFGDGTRLSIL.

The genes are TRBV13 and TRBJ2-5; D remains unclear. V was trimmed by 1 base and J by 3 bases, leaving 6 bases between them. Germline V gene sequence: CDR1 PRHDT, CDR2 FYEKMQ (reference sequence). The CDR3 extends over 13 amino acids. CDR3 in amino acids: CASSLVHKETQYF. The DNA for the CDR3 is TGTGCCAGCAGCTTAGTCCATAAAGAGACCCAGTACTTC.